This section outlines one T cell receptor beta chain sequence together with its context. Measured with immunoSEQ multiplex PCR; TCRdb has only the in-frame clones, and not every one. The sample contains 400,000 to 500,000 clones, more than 70% of which appear only once. Recruitment covered about two dozen US areas and drew participants whose ages spanned roughly 18 to 100 years. Each exposed participant met a COVID-19 case in the 2 weeks preceding study entry. The data originate from a study of blood T cell repertoires in COVID-19. Study context: PBMCs, B-cell-depleted T cells, or T cells were the source of the cDNA or gDNA that made up the material.

Trimming stripped 4 bases from V and 0 bases from J, with 12 bases between. This CDR3 is 15 amino acids long. CDR1 MDHEN and CDR2 SYDVKM come from the germline V gene. The sample taken for sequencing was PBMCs or T cells enriched from blood (not recorded which). The sequence came from a woman aged 18-29 years who had been exposed to COVID-19. The chain joins TRBV28 to TRBJ1-1, with D unresolved. CDR3 nucleotide sequence: TGTGCCAGCAGTTCGCTGCAGGCAATGAACACTGAAGCTTTCTTT. Translating it yields CASSSLQAMNTEAFF.